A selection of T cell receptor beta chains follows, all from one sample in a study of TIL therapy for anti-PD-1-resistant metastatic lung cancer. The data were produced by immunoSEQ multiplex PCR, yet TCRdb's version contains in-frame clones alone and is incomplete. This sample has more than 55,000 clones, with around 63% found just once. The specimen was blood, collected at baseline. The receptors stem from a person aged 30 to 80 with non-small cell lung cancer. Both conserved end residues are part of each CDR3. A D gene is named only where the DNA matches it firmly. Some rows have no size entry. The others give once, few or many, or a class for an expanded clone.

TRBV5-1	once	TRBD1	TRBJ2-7	CASSWGRQGEQYF	TGCGCCAGCAGCTGGGGGCGACAGGGTGAGCAGTACTTC
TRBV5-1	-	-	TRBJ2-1	CASSFIGDEQFF	TGCGCCAGCAGCTTCATCGGGGATGAGCAGTTCTTC
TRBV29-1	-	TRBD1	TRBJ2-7	CSVEQGDPYEQYF	TGCAGCGTTGAACAGGGGGACCCCTACGAGCAGTACTTC
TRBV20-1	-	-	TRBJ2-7	CSASEREQYF	TGCAGTGCTAGCGAGCGGGAGCAGTACTTC
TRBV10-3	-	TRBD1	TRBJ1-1	CAISPQGHTEAFF	TGTGCCATCAGCCCACAGGGGCACACTGAAGCTTTCTTT
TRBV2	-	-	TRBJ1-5	CASSVARQHNQPQHF	TGTGCCAGCAGTGTGGCACGGCAACACAATCAGCCCCAGCATTTT
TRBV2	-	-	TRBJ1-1	CASSGDSGVAFF	TGTGCCAGCAGCGGGGACTCCGGGGTGGCTTTCTTT
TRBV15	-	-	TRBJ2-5	CATSRGPVETQYF	TGTGCCACCAGCAGAGGGCCAGTAGAGACCCAGTACTTC
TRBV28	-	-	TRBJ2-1	CASRRTRYNEQFF	TGTGCCAGCAGACGGACACGGTACAATGAGCAGTTCTTC
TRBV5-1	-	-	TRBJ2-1	CASSLTGANNEQFF	TGCGCCAGCAGCTTGACGGGGGCGAACAATGAGCAGTTCTTC
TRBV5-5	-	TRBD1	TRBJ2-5	CASSNKKQGETQYF	TGTGCCAGCAGCAACAAAAAACAGGGGGAGACCCAGTACTTC
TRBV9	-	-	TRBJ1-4	CASSATGANEKLFF	TGTGCCAGCAGCGCCACCGGGGCGAATGAAAAACTGTTTTTT
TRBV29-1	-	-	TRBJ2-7	CSVEVRGGGYEQYF	TGCAGCGTTGAAGTACGAGGAGGGGGCTACGAGCAGTACTTC
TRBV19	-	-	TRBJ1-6	CASSLSGRDSPLHF	TGTGCCAGTAGTTTGTCCGGTAGGGATTCACCCCTCCACTTT
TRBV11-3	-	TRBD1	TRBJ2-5	CASSLGTVGETQYF	TGTGCCAGCAGCTTGGGGACAGTGGGGGAGACCCAGTACTTC
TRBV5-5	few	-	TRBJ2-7	CASSPGGGGYEQYF	TGTGCCAGCAGCCCCGGTGGGGGTGGCTACGAGCAGTACTTC
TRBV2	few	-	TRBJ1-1	CASSGQLNTEAFF	TGTGCCAGCAGCGGACAGTTGAACACTGAAGCTTTCTTT
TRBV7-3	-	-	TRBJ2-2	CASSLRRATGELFF	TGTGCCAGCAGCCTTCGAAGGGCGACCGGGGAGCTGTTTTTT
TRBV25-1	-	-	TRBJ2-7	CASSDFGTPYEQYF	TGTGCCAGCAGTGATTTCGGGACCCCCTACGAGCAGTACTTC
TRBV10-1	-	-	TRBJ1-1	CASSESCRTQNTEAFF	TGCGCCAGCAGTGAGTCTTGTAGGACACAGAACACTGAAGCTTTCTTT
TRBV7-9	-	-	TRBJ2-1	CASSLARGGWISSEQFF	TGTGCCAGCAGCTTAGCCCGTGGGGGTTGGATATCGTCGGAGCAGTTCTTC
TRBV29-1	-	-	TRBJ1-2	CSVVDGSGYTF	TGCAGCGTTGTGGATGGATCTGGCTACACCTTC
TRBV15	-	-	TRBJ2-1	CATSRAGTSGFF	TGTGCCACCAGCAGAGCAGGGACCAGCGGGTTCTTC
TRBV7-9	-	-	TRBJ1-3	CASSLKGGAGNTIYF	TGTGCCAGCAGCTTAAAGGGGGGCGCGGGAAACACCATATATTTT
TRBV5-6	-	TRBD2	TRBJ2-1	CASSFFGTKLREQFF	TGTGCCAGCAGCTTTTTCGGGACTAAGTTGAGGGAGCAGTTCTTC
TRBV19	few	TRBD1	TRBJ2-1	CASSIRQGPYNEQFF	TGTGCCAGTAGTATTAGACAGGGCCCCTACAATGAGCAGTTCTTC
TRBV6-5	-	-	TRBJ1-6	CASSYPNSPLHF	TGTGCCAGCAGCTACCCCAATTCACCCCTCCACTTT
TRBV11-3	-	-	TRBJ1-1	CASSQGQYTEAFF	TGTGCCAGCAGCCAAGGACAATACACTGAAGCTTTCTTT
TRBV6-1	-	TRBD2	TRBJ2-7	CASSVDSGSSYEQYF	TGTGCCAGCAGTGTCGATAGCGGGAGCTCCTACGAGCAGTACTTC
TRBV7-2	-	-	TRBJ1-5	CASSSDPQGGNQPQHF	TGTGCCAGCAGCTCCGATCCGCAGGGAGGAAATCAGCCCCAGCATTTT
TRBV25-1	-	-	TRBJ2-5	CASIEGTLETQYF	TGTGCCAGCATAGAGGGGACTTTGGAGACCCAGTACTTC
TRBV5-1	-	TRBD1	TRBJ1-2	CASSLDRDGYTF	TGCGCCAGCAGCTTAGACAGGGACGGCTACACCTTC
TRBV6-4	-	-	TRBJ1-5	CASSDSSRLPNQPQHF	TGTGCCAGCAGTGACTCGAGTCGGCTTCCCAATCAGCCCCAGCATTTT
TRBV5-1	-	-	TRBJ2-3	CASSSGSGSMRVDTQYF	TGCGCCAGCAGCTCAGGGTCAGGGTCAATGAGAGTGGATACGCAGTATTTT
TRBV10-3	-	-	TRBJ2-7	CAISGPSVAYEQYF	TGTGCCATCAGTGGCCCTAGCGTGGCCTACGAGCAGTACTTC
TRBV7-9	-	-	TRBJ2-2	CASRSPPRVKYTGELFF	TGTGCCAGCAGGTCCCCCCCCAGGGTAAAATACACCGGGGAGCTGTTTTTT
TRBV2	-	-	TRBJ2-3	CASSVGGFSTDTQYF	TGTGCCAGCAGTGTTGGAGGGTTTAGCACAGATACGCAGTATTTT
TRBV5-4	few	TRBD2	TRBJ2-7	CASSLASGTYYEQYF	TGTGCCAGCAGCTTGGCTAGCGGGACATACTACGAGCAGTACTTC
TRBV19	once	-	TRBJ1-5	CASTRGYGQPQHF	TGTGCCAGTACACGGGGGTATGGTCAGCCCCAGCATTTT
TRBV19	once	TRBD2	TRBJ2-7	CASSELGQMGLAGYEQYF	TGTGCCAGTAGTGAGTTAGGTCAAATGGGACTAGCGGGATACGAGCAGTACTTC
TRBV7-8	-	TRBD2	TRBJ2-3	CASSPKAGGSTDTQYF	TGTGCCAGCAGCCCCAAAGCGGGAGGTAGCACAGATACGCAGTATTTT
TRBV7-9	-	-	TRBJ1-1	CASSRDFNTEAFF	TGTGCTAGCAGCCGGGACTTCAACACTGAAGCTTTCTTT
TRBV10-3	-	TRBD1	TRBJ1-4	CATADRGAEKLFF	TGTGCCACTGCAGACAGGGGGGCTGAAAAACTGTTTTTT
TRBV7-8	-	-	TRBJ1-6	CASSLGGSNSPLHF	TGTGCCAGCAGCTTAGGCGGATCAAATTCACCCCTCCACTTT
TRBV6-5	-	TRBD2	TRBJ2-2	CASARTSGDTGELFF	TGTGCCAGCGCAAGGACTAGCGGGGATACCGGGGAGCTGTTTTTT
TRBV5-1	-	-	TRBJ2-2	CASSPLDTGELFF	TGCGCCAGCAGCCCGTTGGACACCGGGGAGCTGTTTTTT
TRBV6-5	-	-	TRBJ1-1	CASSYQMGRGTEAFF	TGTGCCAGCAGTTACCAAATGGGACGCGGGACTGAAGCTTTCTTT